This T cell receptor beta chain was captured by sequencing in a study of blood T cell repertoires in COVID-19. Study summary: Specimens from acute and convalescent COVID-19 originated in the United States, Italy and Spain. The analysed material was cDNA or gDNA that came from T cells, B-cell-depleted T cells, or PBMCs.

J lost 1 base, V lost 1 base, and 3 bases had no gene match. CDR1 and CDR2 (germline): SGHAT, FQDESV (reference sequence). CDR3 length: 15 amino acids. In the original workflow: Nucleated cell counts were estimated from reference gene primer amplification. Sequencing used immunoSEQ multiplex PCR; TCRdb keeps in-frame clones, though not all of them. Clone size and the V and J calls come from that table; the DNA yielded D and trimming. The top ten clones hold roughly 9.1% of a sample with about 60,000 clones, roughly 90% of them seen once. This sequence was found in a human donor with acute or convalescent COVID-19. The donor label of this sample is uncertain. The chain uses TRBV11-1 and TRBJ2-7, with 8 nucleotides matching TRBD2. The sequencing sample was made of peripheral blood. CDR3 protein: CASSLEGGGSYEQYF. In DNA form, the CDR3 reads TGTGCCAGCAGCTTAGAGGGCGGGGGGTCCTACGAGCAGTACTTC.